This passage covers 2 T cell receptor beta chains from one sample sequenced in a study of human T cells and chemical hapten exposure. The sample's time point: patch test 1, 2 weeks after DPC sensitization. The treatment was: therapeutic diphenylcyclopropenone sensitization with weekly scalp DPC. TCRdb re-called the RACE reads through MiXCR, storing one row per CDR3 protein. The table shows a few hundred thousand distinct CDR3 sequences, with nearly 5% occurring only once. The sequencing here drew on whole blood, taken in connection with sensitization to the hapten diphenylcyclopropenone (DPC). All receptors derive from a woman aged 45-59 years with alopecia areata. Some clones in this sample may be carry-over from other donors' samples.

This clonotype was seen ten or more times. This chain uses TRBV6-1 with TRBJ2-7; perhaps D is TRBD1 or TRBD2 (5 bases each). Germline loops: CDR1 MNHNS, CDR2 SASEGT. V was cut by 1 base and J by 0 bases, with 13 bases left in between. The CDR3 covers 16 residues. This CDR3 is CASSEGVPGSSYEQYF. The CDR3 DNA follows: TGTGCCAGCAGTGAAGGTGTCCCAGGGAGCTCCTACGAGCAGTACTTC.

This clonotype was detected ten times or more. The CDR3 DNA follows: TGTGCCAGCAGTTACTCCCGAGACTTCTCACCCACAGATACGCAGTATTTT. Translation gives CASSYSRDFSPTDTQYF. The chain employs TRBV6-2 or TRBV6-3 and TRBJ2-3; D is unclear. V dropped 0 bases and J dropped 2 bases, with 15 bases sitting between them. Germline V CDR1 and CDR2: MNHEY, SVGEGT. This CDR3 is 17 amino acids long.